This T cell receptor beta chain was recorded in a study of shared clonotypes between healthy human individuals. Study-wide results and caveats: A generally larger estimated richness was seen in naive subsets than in memory subsets.

A word on this clone: No antigen is known for it.

The protocol was immunoSEQ multiplex PCR, while the TCRdb copy is restricted to in-frame clones and leaves out a portion. The sample shows approximately 620,000 clones, 97% of them seen only once. The CDR3 contains 16 residues. CDR1 is SGHRS, CDR2 YFSETQ, per germline. Unmatched junction bases numbered 13, after V lost 2 bases and J lost 10 bases. The chain uses TRBV5-1 and TRBJ2-1; 9 bases agree with TRBD2. Sequencing used naive CD4+ T cells sorted from blood. Noted subset: CD45RA+ positively selected. The TCR originated in a woman in her twenties or thirties in good health. CDR3 loop: CASSFAGGPPRGEQFF. For the CDR3, the DNA is TGCGCCAGCAGCTTTGCGGGAGGGCCGCCCCGTGGGGAGCAGTTCTTC. The variable domain in full, completed from reference TRBV5-1 and TRBJ2-1, reads KAGVTQTPRYLIKTRGQQVTLSCSPISGHRSVSWYQQTPGQGLQFLFEYFSETQRNKGNFPGRFSGRQFSNSRSEMNVSTLELGDSALYLCASSFAGGPPRGEQFFGPGTRLTVL.